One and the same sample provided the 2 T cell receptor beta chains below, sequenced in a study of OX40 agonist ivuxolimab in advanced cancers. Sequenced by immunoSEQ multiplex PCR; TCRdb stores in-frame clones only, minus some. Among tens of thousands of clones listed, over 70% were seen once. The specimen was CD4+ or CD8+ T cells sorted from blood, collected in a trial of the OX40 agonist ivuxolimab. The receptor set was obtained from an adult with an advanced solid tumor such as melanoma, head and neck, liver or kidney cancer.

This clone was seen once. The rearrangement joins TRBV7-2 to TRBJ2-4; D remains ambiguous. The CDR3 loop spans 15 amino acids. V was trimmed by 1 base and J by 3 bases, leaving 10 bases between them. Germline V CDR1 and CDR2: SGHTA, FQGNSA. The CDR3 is CASSLEERLKNIQYF. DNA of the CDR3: TGTGCCAGCAGCTTAGAAGAGAGACTCAAAAACATTCAGTACTTC.

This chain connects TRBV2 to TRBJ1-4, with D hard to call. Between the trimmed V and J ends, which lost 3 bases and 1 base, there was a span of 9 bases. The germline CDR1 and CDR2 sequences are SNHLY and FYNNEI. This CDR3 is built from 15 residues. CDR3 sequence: CASSEVGLTNEKLFF. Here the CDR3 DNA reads TGTGCCAGCAGTGAGGTTGGGTTAACTAATGAAAAACTGTTTTTT.